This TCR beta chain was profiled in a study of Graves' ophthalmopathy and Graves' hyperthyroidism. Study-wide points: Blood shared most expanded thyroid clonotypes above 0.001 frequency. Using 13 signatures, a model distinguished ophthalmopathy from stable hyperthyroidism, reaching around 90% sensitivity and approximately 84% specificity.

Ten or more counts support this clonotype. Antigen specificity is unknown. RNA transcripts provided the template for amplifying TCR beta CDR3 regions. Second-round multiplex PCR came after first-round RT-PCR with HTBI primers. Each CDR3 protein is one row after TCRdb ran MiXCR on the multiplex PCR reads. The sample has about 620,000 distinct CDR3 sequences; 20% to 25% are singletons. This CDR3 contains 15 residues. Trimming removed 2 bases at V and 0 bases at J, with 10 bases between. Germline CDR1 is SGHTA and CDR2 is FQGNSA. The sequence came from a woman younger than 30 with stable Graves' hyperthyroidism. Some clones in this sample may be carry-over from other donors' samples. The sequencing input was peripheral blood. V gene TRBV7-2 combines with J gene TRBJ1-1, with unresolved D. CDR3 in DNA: TGTGCCAGCAGCTTATCTGGGCCCTTGAACACTGAAGCTTTCTTT. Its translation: CASSLSGPLNTEAFF.